The 18 T cell receptor beta chains below all came from one sample that was sequenced in a study of blood T cells in healthy people across ages. For the second PCR, which ran for about 6 to 12 cycles, a sample-barcoded 5' primer and a J-beta primer mix were used. TCRdb re-analysed the 5' RACE reads in MiXCR, keeping a single row per CDR3 protein. The top ten hold roughly 10% of the sample, which has approximately 900,000 distinct CDR3 sequences, 25% to 30% seen once. This same sample was also taken into another study, of T cells of mothers and their children.

The sample was blood. Receptor source: a woman aged 40 to 55 in good health.

This clonotype was counted a few times. The genes are TRBV28 and TRBJ2-5; D is possibly TRBD2 (6 bases). Trimming stripped 1 base from V and 5 bases from J, with 17 bases between. The CDR3 covers 16 residues. Germline V gene lookup returns CDR1 MDHEN and CDR2 SYDVKM. The CDR3 coding sequence is TGTGCCAGCAGTTTATTTATTAGCGGCTCCCAGGAGACCCAGTACTTC. Its translation: CASSLFISGSQETQYF.

The V call is TRBV4-1, the J call TRBJ1-5; D is uncertain. This CDR3 is built from 15 residues. Trimming left V 4 bases short and J 4 bases short, with 14 bases between. The germline gives CDR1 MGHRA, CDR2 YSYEKL. For the CDR3, the DNA is TGCGCCAGCAGCCGAGTCCTTACGATGAATCAGCCCCAGCATTTT. This gives the protein CASSRVLTMNQPQHF.

This chain links TRBV20-1 with TRBJ2-3, with TRBD2 identical over 8 bases. Trimming at V came to 2 bases and at J to 5 bases, leaving 9 bases not matched to a gene. In germline, CDR1 is DFQATT, CDR2 SNEGSKA (reference sequence). This CDR3 has 15 residues. The CDR3 region has the DNA TGCAGTGCTAGAATTAGCGGGGTTCCTGGAGATACGCAGTATTTT. It is translated as CSARISGVPGDTQYF.

Regarding this clonotype: A read error is possible here, since a much larger clone lies one base away. The CDR3, as DNA: TGTGCCAGCAGGGCGTCGAATGAGCAGTACTTC. It is translated as CASRASNEQYF. The genes are TRBV3-1 and TRBJ2-5; no definite D call. The CDR3 has 11 amino acids. V gave up 6 bases and J gave up 11 bases, with 13 bases separating them. Germline values: CDR1 LGHDT, CDR2 YNNKEL (reference sequence).

There are a few counts of this clonotype. The rearrangement uses TRBV12-3 or TRBV12-4 and TRBJ1-6; no definite D call. The CDR3 is made up of 22 amino acids. Trimming shortened V by 2 bases and J by 4 bases, and 30 bases separated the two germline ends. The DNA for the CDR3 is TGTGCCAGCAGTTTAAGGCTGTTGTTCACCATTGACACCTCGGAGTATAATTCACCCCTCCACTTT. This translates into CASSLRLLFTIDTSEYNSPLHF.

The V call is TRBV20-1, the J call TRBJ2-7, with 13 bases matching TRBD2. Germline CDR1 and CDR2: DFQATT and SNEGSKA (reference sequence). The V and J ends lost 8 bases and 7 bases, in that order; junction bases with no gene match: 23. The CDR3 extends over 18 amino acids. Here the CDR3 reads CSPLRPGGLAGLYNEQYF. As DNA, the CDR3 is TGCAGTCCGCTAAGACCGGGGGGACTAGCGGGACTCTACAATGAGCAGTACTTC.

This clonotype was recorded a few times. The genes are TRBV10-3 and TRBJ2-1; 10 nucleotides line up with TRBD2. With 0 bases clipped from V and 7 bases from J, the junction kept 6 bases outside the gene matches. The CDR3 is 16 residues long. CDR1 is ENHRY, CDR2 SYGVKD, per germline. The CDR3 DNA is TGTGCCATCAGTGAGTCCCACTTAGCGGGGGGAAATGAGCAGTTCTTC. Its protein product is CAISESHLAGGNEQFF.

This clonotype appeared a few times. This chain connects TRBV20-1 to TRBJ1-5; 9 positions match TRBD1. CDR1 DFQATT and CDR2 SNEGSKA come from the germline V gene (reference sequence). The trim removed 4 bases at V and 7 bases at J, leaving 8 bases unmatched. The CDR3 totals 14 residues. The DNA for the CDR3 is TGCAGTGCTACCGGGACAGGGTTTGGACAGCCCCAGCATTTT. This gives the protein CSATGTGFGQPQHF.

The chain employs TRBV6-6 and TRBJ1-1; the D is unclear. V was shortened by 0 bases and J by 4 bases, with 12 bases between the two germline ends. Germline V CDR1 and CDR2: MNHNY, SVGAGI (reference sequence). This CDR3 contains 15 residues. For the CDR3, the DNA is TGTGCCAGCAGTTACTCGCAGCGGATGGGCACTGAAGCTTTCTTT. Translating it yields CASSYSQRMGTEAFF.

The rearrangement joins TRBV28 to TRBJ1-2; the match to TRBD1 covers 7 bases. CDR1 MDHEN and CDR2 SYDVKM come from the germline V gene. V shed 7 bases and J 3 bases; nucleotides not matched to a gene: 5. The CDR3 has 13 residues. Here the CDR3 reads CASIETGDYGYTF. The CDR3 DNA reads TGTGCCAGCATAGAAACAGGGGACTATGGCTACACCTTC.

This clonotype occurred a few times. The chain employs TRBV6-6 and TRBJ1-3; D is perhaps TRBD1 (6 bases). Trimming took off 7 bases at V and 1 base at J, with 17 bases between the two ends. CDR1 and CDR2 from the germline V gene are MNHNY and SVGAGI (reference sequence). The length of the CDR3 is 16 residues. DNA of the CDR3: TGTGCCAGCACAATTCCGACAGGCGGTTCTGGAAACACCATATATTTT. This encodes CASTIPTGGSGNTIYF.

This clonotype has at least ten counts. The CDR3 DNA reads as TGTGCCAGCAGCTCCGGGACAGCACTAGCCAAAAACATTCAGTACTTC. Translating gives CASSSGTALAKNIQYF. This chain links TRBV13 with TRBJ2-4; 7 bases align to TRBD1. The CDR3 length is 16 residues. V was clipped by 4 bases and J by 0 bases; unmatched bases: 6. CDR1 PRHDT and CDR2 FYEKMQ come from the germline V gene (reference sequence).

V gene TRBV10-3 combines with J gene TRBJ1-6; D unresolved. V lost 0 bases and J lost 15, with 12 bases in between. CDR1 is ENHRY, CDR2 SYGVKD, per germline. CDR3 size: 13 residues. The CDR3 region has the DNA TGTGCCATCAGTGAGTCAGGGCAGCTCTACCTCCACTTT. It specifies CAISESGQLYLHF.

This clonotype was detected a few times. The V and J genes are TRBV20-1 and TRBJ1-6; the D gene is possibly TRBD1 (5 bases). CDR1 is DFQATT and CDR2 is SNEGSKA in the germline V gene (reference sequence). The CDR3 is 14 amino acids. V was shortened by 5 bases and J by 1 base, with 9 bases between the two germline ends. CDR3 sequence (DNA): TGCAGTGCTCCAGGGTATTCCTATAATTCACCCCTCCACTTT. Residues: CSAPGYSYNSPLHF.

This clonotype turned up a few times. This chain joins TRBV21-1 and TRBJ1-2; the DNA was not used to check the table's D call, TRBD1. TRBV21-1 is designated a pseudogene. This CDR3 has 18 amino acids. CDR3 residues: CASSNLGTGDKTHYGYTF. The CDR3, as DNA: TGTGCCAGCAGCAATCTGGGGACGGGGGACAAGACTCACTATGGCTACACCTTC.

The chain employs TRBV20-1 and TRBJ1-1; no clear D. Looked up from germline, CDR1 is DFQATT and CDR2 is SNEGSKA (reference sequence). The CDR3 loop spans 14 amino acids. The V end lost 4 bases, the J end lost 4 bases, and 16 bases lay between the germline ends. In DNA, the CDR3 is TGCAGTGCTAAGGAAGCTGGGCCGAGCACTGAAGCTTTCTTT. Protein sequence: CSAKEAGPSTEAFF.

At least ten counts were recorded for this clonotype. The gene calls are TRBV12-5 and TRBJ1-2; no definite D call. The V gene's germline CDR1 is LGHNT and CDR2 FRNRAP. With 1 base removed from V and 4 bases from J, the gap between germline ends came to 13 bases. This CDR3 is 15 amino acids long. CDR3: CASGLAETALYGYTF. The CDR3 coding sequence is TGTGCTAGTGGTTTGGCCGAGACCGCTCTCTATGGCTACACCTTC.

This chain connects TRBV4-3 to TRBJ2-5; the D gene is possibly TRBD2 (5 bases). V was shortened by 3 bases and J by 0 bases, with 14 bases between the two germline ends. The CDR3 is 16 amino acids. The germline gives CDR1 LGHNA, CDR2 YSLEER. The chain's CDR3 is CASSHRPAAYQETQYF. CDR3 DNA sequence: TGCGCCAGCAGCCATAGACCAGCGGCGTACCAAGAGACCCAGTACTTC.